This T cell receptor (beta chain) was captured by sequencing in a study of T cells in narcolepsy. Study-level results: Autoreactive clone sequences were missing from some blood memory CD4+ repertoires.

About this clone itself: Its antigen is undetermined.

TCRdb's table, derived via immunoSEQ multiplex PCR, lists solely in-frame clones and lacks some. The profile covers around 31,000 clones, with around 83% appearing a single time and about 2.8% taken by the ten largest. Germline CDR1 is LNHDA and CDR2 is SQIVND (reference sequence). The CDR3 length is 14 residues. With 3 bases clipped from V and 3 bases from J, the junction kept 1 base outside the gene matches. This chain links TRBV19 with TRBJ1-4, with 7 bases matching TRBD1. Sequenced input: CD45RA- memory CD4+ T cells from PBMCs. This clonotype was obtained from a human donor with narcolepsy. CDR3 DNA: TGTGCCAGTAGTATCGGACAGGCTAATGAAAAACTGTTTTTT. Protein: CASSIGQANEKLFF.